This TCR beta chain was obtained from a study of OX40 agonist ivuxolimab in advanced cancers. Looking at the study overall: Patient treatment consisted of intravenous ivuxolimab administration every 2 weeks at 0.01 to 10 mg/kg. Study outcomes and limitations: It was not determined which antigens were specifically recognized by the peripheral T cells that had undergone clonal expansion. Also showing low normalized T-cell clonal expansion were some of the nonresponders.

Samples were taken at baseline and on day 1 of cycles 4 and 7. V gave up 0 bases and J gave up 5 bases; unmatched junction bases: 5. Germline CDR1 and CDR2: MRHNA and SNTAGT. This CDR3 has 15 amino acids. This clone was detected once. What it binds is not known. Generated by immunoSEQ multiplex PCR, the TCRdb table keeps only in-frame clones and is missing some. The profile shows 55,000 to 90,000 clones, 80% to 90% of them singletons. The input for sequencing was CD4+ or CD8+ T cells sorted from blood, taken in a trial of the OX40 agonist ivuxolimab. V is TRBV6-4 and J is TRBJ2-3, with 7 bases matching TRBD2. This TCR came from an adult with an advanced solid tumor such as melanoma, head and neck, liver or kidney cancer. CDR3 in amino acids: CASSDSMRGLDTQYF. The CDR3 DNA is TGTGCCAGCAGTGACTCCATGCGGGGGTTAGATACGCAGTATTTT.